Reported below is one T cell receptor beta chain. Its binding antigen is unknown. No quality values exist for individual bases; no much larger clone is one base distant. V trim: 5 bases; J trim: 2 bases; unmatched bases: 11. The germline V gene provides CDR1 SGHVS and CDR2 FNYEAQ. Reading from cysteine to phenylalanine, the CDR3 counts 18 amino acids. Only CDR3 DNA is held: 54 bases, read in frame from base 1. The record originates from a study of blood T cell repertoires in COVID-19 (dated by TCRdb to about 2020). For context, the study as a whole: Samples covering the acute and convalescent phases of COVID-19 were provided by collaborators in the United States, Italy and Spain. The material from the prospective study consisted of cDNA or gDNA derived from T cells, B-cell-depleted T cells, or PBMCs. The dataset comprised deeply sampled blood TCRbeta repertoires from subjects exposed to, actively infected with, or recovered from COVID-19. The repertoires were released in a freely available public database intended as a resource for research on the immune response to SARS-CoV-2. The samples were drawn from two sources: the first 160 participants of the ongoing ImmuneRACE study, and 1,200 or so subjects contributed by 6 global collaborators. A de-identified subject ID, COVID-19 status, age in years and sex were almost always included in the sample metadata. HLA class I and class II types, where available, came from metadata supplied by the sample provider rather than from assay-based typing. Results and caveats for the whole study, not just this receptor: How much clinical and demographic metadata was included differed by source and by participant, and the metadata was provided uncurated.

In the prospective study, participants were about 18 to 95 years old, resided in about two dozen geographic areas of the United States, and were enrolled through a virtual design. In the prospective study, participants were assigned to cohorts based on the clinical history participants reported in a screening survey and a study questionnaire. Recovered participants in ImmuneRACE Cohort 3 were defined as having two consecutive negative NP/OP PCR tests, clearance from a healthcare professional, or resolution of symptoms. In the prospective study, mobile phlebotomists collected whole blood, serum and a nasopharyngeal or oropharyngeal swab from each participant. Additional blood draws and questionnaires over an approximately 2-month period could optionally be provided by prospective study participants. Blood samples from the prospective study were shipped frozen or at room temperature prior to DNA extraction.

TCRbeta CDR3 regions were amplified from genomic DNA using the immunoSEQ Assay, a bias-controlled multiplex PCR. Per the source publication's procedure: The number of nucleated cells in each sample was estimated by amplification of reference gene primers within the assay. To quantify the absolute abundance of each unique TCRbeta CDR3 rearrangement, sequence reads were collapsed and filtered. For each sample, productive Simpson clonality was calculated as the square root of Simpson's diversity index across productive rearrangements. Entries here come from immuneACCESS through TCRdb and include only in-frame sequences with V and J called. Some clones fail to appear in such tables; in the studies checked, an unresolved V gene covers under half of the shortfall, and the cause of the remainder is unknown. Clonal size and the V and J genes are those of that table, whereas D and trimming came from the DNA. This sample comprises about 210,000 clones, roughly 77% of them detected only once. Approximately 8.7% of the sample goes to the ten largest clones.

The chain uses TRBV7-6 and TRBJ1-6, with 8 bases matching TRBD1. This TCR derives from a man aged 35 to 55 who had recovered from COVID-19. Sequencing used PBMCs or T cells enriched from blood (not recorded which). This receptor carries the CDR3 CASSETGGGRTYNSPLHF. The DNA reads TGTGCCAGCAGCGAAACAGGGGGAGGGAGGACCTATAATTCACCCCTCCACTTT.